A single sample gave rise to the 14 T cell receptor beta chains below, sequenced in a study of T cells in Graves' hyperthyroidism and ophthalmopathy. From RNA transcripts, TCR beta CDR3 regions were amplified. HTBI primers were employed in a first-round RT-PCR of the TCR CDR3. TCRdb re-called the multiplex PCR reads through MiXCR, storing one row per CDR3 protein. This sample yields fewer than 900,000 distinct CDR3 sequences, of which about a sixth are seen a single time; about 8.4% belongs to the top ten. Sample: blood. The receptors come from a man aged 18-30 years with Graves' hyperthyroidism.

This clonotype was counted a few times. The CDR3 sequence: CASTETGYTEAFF. Written as DNA, the CDR3 is TGCGCCAGCACCGAGACGGGCTACACTGAAGCTTTCTTT. V is TRBV5-1 and J is TRBJ1-1; D gene ambiguous. V gave up 6 bases and J gave up 3 bases, with 12 bases separating them. The CDR3 has 13 amino acids. In germline, CDR1 is SGHRS, CDR2 YFSETQ.

A few counts support this clonotype. The gene calls are TRBV6-2 or TRBV6-3 and TRBJ1-5, with 10 nucleotides matching TRBD1. After removal of 6 bases from V and 4 bases from J, the junction contained 15 bases not matched to a gene. The germline V gene encodes CDR1 MNHEY and CDR2 SVGEGT. The CDR3 is 18 residues long. CDR3 coding DNA: TGTGCCAGCAGGCCGGGACAGGGGAGGATAAAGGGGAATCAGCCCCAGCATTTT. Encoded protein: CASRPGQGRIKGNQPQHF.

This clonotype appeared a few times. CDR3 region: CASSFQAGEVYNEQFF. The CDR3 DNA reads as TGTGCCAGCAGTTTCCAAGCGGGAGAGGTCTACAATGAGCAGTTCTTC. The chain is built from TRBV2 and TRBJ2-1, with 8 bases matching TRBD2. V gave up 5 bases and J gave up 3 bases; unmatched junction bases: 9. Germline lookup yields CDR1 SNHLY and CDR2 FYNNEI. The CDR3 runs 16 residues.

The chain uses TRBV4-1 and TRBJ1-1; a weak D match, TRBD1 (6 bases). Per the germline V gene, CDR1 is MGHRA and CDR2 is YSYEKL. The CDR3 sequence is 17 residues long. The V end lost 0 bases, the J end lost 2 bases, and 16 bases lay between the germline ends. Here the CDR3 DNA reads TGCGCCAGCAGCCAAGATGGGGGCAGGGTGGGAAACACTGAAGCTTTCTTT. It specifies CASSQDGGRVGNTEAFF.

The genes are TRBV6-1 and TRBJ2-7; 10 nucleotides align to TRBD2. Germline CDR1 reads MNHNS; CDR2 reads SASEGT. V lost 3 bases and J lost 5; bases outside the gene matches: 4. The CDR3 has 14 residues. The CDR3 here is CASSEWGTSDEQYF. The CDR3 DNA is TGTGCCAGCAGTGAGTGGGGGACTAGCGACGAGCAGTACTTC.

In its sample, this clonotype was seen many times. The chain employs TRBV2 and TRBJ1-1; TRBD1 might be the D (6 bases). The CDR3 extends over 15 amino acids. CDR1 is SNHLY and CDR2 is FYNNEI in the germline V gene. Trimming shortened V by 6 bases and J by 4 bases, and 18 bases separated the two germline ends. CDR3: CASSQGGLRATEAFF. The CDR3 DNA follows: TGTGCCAGCAGCCAAGGGGGGCTCCGGGCCACTGAAGCTTTCTTT.

Ten or more counts support this clonotype. The chain recombines TRBV28 with TRBJ2-7, with D perhaps being TRBD1 or TRBD2 (6 bases each). Germline V gives CDR1 MDHEN, CDR2 SYDVKM. The CDR3 covers 12 residues. CDR3 residues: CAVGGPSYEQYF. The CDR3 bases are TGTGCGGTGGGGGGCCCCTCCTACGAGCAGTACTTC.

This clonotype was seen ten or more times. The gene calls are TRBV2 and TRBJ2-3, with a possible D match to TRBD2 (6 bases). The CDR3 is 15 residues long. Trimming left V 8 bases short and J 0 bases short, with 15 bases between. Germline values: CDR1 SNHLY, CDR2 FYNNEI. The CDR3 DNA is TGTGCCAGCCGTGCGGGGTCTTCCAGCACAGATACGCAGTATTTT. Its translation is CASRAGSSSTDTQYF.

The genes are TRBV5-4 and TRBJ2-1; 9 bases fit TRBD2. Germline V gives CDR1 SGHNT, CDR2 YYREEE (reference sequence). The CDR3 loop spans 16 amino acids. The J segment lost 4 bases and the V segment lost 1 base, leaving 6 bases of the junction unmatched. CDR3 amino acids: CASSLMASGMYNEQFF. As DNA, the CDR3 is TGTGCCAGCAGCTTGATGGCTAGCGGGATGTACAATGAGCAGTTCTTC.

This clonotype occurred many times. This rearrangement joins TRBV3-1 to TRBJ1-5; D might be TRBD1 (5 bases). Per the germline V gene, CDR1 is LGHDT and CDR2 is YNNKEL (reference sequence). V gave up 0 bases and J gave up 4 bases, with 16 bases separating them. The CDR3 spans 17 residues. The CDR3 loop is CASSQDWGRVGNQPQHF. DNA for the CDR3: TGTGCCAGCAGCCAAGATTGGGGCAGGGTAGGAAATCAGCCCCAGCATTTT.

The V call is TRBV19, the J call TRBJ2-1; 10 bases fit TRBD2. V dropped 1 base and J dropped 3; count of bases not matched to a gene: 3. The CDR3 covers 16 residues. Germline values: CDR1 LNHDA, CDR2 SQIVND (reference sequence). The CDR3 bases are TGTGCCAGTAGTATAGGTAGCGGGAGGATCTACAATGAGCAGTTCTTC. This gives the protein CASSIGSGRIYNEQFF.

This clonotype was seen more than once but under ten times. The chain has TRBV11-2 and TRBJ2-5; no clear D gene. The CDR3 has 13 residues. The V gene's germline CDR1 is SGHAT and CDR2 FQNNGV. Trimming stripped 3 bases from V and 5 bases from J, with 10 bases between. CDR3 region: CASSFESVETQYF. CDR3 DNA sequence: TGTGCCAGCAGCTTTGAGAGTGTGGAGACCCAGTACTTC.

This clonotype showed up just a few times. V is TRBV20-1 and J is TRBJ2-5; D might be TRBD1 (6 bases). Germline values: CDR1 DFQATT, CDR2 SNEGSKA (reference sequence). The CDR3 totals 14 residues. V was shortened by 1 base and J by 4 bases, with 13 bases between the two germline ends. Here the CDR3 reads CSARGNRVLETQYF. Here the CDR3 DNA reads TGCAGTGCTAGAGGAAACAGGGTGCTAGAGACCCAGTACTTC.

Many counts were recorded for this clonotype. The chain employs TRBV2 and TRBJ1-1; the match to TRBD1 covers 7 bases. This CDR3 region has 12 residues. CDR1 SNHLY and CDR2 FYNNEI come from the germline V gene. With 2 bases clipped from V and 14 bases from J, the junction kept 8 bases outside the gene matches. The CDR3 DNA follows: TGTGCCAGCAGTGAAACACGACAGGGAACCTTCTTT. Its translation: CASSETRQGTFF. The entire variable domain, with the rest obtained from reference TRBV2 and TRBJ1-1, is as follows: EPEVTQTPSHQVTQMGQEVILRCVPISNHLYFYWYRQILGQKVEFLVSFYNNEISEKSEIFDDQFSVERPDGSNFTLKIRSTKLEDSAMYFCASSETRQGTFFGQGTRLTVV.